Listed below are T cell receptor beta chains from one sample, sequenced in a study of CD4 T cell repertoires in COVID-19. Data came from immunoSEQ multiplex PCR; TCRdb stores just in-frame clones and leaves some out. The sample has about 22,000 clones, around 90% seen once. Sequenced here: central memory CD4+ T cells from blood, sampled before the COVID-19 pandemic. These receptors all stem from a human donor who had COVID-19. CDR3s include the opening cysteine and the closing phenylalanine or tryptophan. The order of the fields is clone size, CDR3 length, D gene, V gene, J gene, CDR3 protein, CDR3 DNA. D genes are given only for firm matches. For some rows the clone size is stated as once, few or many, or as a class when expanded; others skip it.

size: .
length: 15
D: TRBD2
V: TRBV5-1
J: TRBJ2-1
CDR3: CASGGSAGGINEQFF
DNA: TGCGCCTCCGGGGGGTCTGCGGGAGGTATAAATGAGCAGTTCTTC

size: .
length: 18
D: TRBD2
V: TRBV6-1
J: TRBJ2-4
CDR3: CASSEPGLAGGLGNIQYF
DNA: TGTGCCAGCAGTGAACCGGGACTAGCGGGGGGATTGGGAAACATTCAGTACTTC

size: .
length: 15
D: .
V: TRBV19
J: TRBJ1-1
CDR3: CASSMTDWGSTEAFF
DNA: TGTGCCAGTAGTATGACGGATTGGGGCAGCACTGAAGCTTTCTTT

size: .
length: 15
D: .
V: TRBV27
J: TRBJ2-1
CDR3: CASSSAGKGGNEQFF
DNA: TGTGCCAGCAGTTCGGCGGGGAAAGGTGGGAATGAGCAGTTCTTC

size: .
length: 16
D: TRBD2
V: TRBV19
J: TRBJ2-3
CDR3: CASSIASGRWTDTQYF
DNA: TGTGCCAGTAGTATTGCTAGCGGGAGATGGACAGATACGCAGTATTTT

size: .
length: 14
D: .
V: TRBV29-1
J: TRBJ2-3
CDR3: CSADPGSRADTQYF
DNA: TGCAGCGCAGATCCGGGATCCCGCGCGGATACGCAGTATTTT

size: once
length: 17
D: TRBD2
V: TRBV6-1
J: TRBJ2-3
CDR3: CASSGGGWGGRTDTQYF
DNA: TGTGCCAGCAGTGGGGGAGGGTGGGGGGGACGCACAGATACGCAGTATTTT

size: .
length: 16
D: TRBD1
V: TRBV28
J: TRBJ1-1
CDR3: CASSPWTGEMNTEAFF
DNA: TGTGCCAGCAGTCCATGGACAGGGGAGATGAACACTGAAGCTTTCTTT

size: .
length: 15
D: .
V: TRBV7-2
J: TRBJ2-5
CDR3: CASSPRTGHEETQYF
DNA: TGTGCCAGCAGCCCTCGGACGGGACATGAAGAGACCCAGTACTTC

size: .
length: 13
D: .
V: TRBV11-3
J: TRBJ2-7
CDR3: CASSAGVYHEQYF
DNA: TGTGCCAGCAGTGCAGGGGTTTACCACGAGCAGTACTTC

size: .
length: 15
D: TRBD2
V: TRBV6-5
J: TRBJ2-5
CDR3: CASSAMGGRQETQYF
DNA: TGTGCCAGCAGCGCGATGGGCGGGAGGCAAGAGACCCAGTACTTC

size: .
length: 18
D: .
V: TRBV19
J: TRBJ2-3
CDR3: CASSIDRRGSVPTDTQYF
DNA: TGTGCCAGTAGTATAGATCGACGGGGGAGCGTCCCCACAGATACGCAGTATTTT

size: .
length: 15
D: TRBD2
V: TRBV19
J: TRBJ2-3
CDR3: CASRTSGRALDTQYF
DNA: TGTGCCAGTAGGACTAGCGGGAGGGCCTTGGATACGCAGTATTTT

size: .
length: 13
D: .
V: TRBV2
J: TRBJ1-5
CDR3: CASSGRVNQPQHF
DNA: TGTGCCAGCAGTGGACGGGTAAATCAGCCCCAGCATTTT

size: once
length: 15
D: TRBD1
V: TRBV10-2
J: TRBJ1-6
CDR3: CASRRWDSLNSPLHF
DNA: TGCGCCAGCAGGAGGTGGGACAGTCTTAATTCACCCCTCCACTTT